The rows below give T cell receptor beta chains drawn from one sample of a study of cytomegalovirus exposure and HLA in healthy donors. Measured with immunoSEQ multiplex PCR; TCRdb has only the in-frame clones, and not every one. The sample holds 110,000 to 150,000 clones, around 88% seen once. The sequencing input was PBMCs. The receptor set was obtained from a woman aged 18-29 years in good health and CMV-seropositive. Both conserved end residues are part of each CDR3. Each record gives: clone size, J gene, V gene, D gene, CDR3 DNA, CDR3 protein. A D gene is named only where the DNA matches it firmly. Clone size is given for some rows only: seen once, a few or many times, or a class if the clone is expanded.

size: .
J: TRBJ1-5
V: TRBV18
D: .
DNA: TGTGCCAGCTCACCCCCGACAGTATCCAATCAGCCCCAGCATTTT
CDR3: CASSPPTVSNQPQHF

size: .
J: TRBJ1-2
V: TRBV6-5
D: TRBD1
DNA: TGTGCCAGCAGTTACCTTACAGGGGTAGATGGCTACACCTTC
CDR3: CASSYLTGVDGYTF

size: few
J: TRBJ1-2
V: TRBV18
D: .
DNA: TGTGCCAGCTCACCAAGGGACACCGTGAACTATGGCTACACCTTC
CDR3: CASSPRDTVNYGYTF

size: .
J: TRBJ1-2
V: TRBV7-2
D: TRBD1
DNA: TGTGCCAGCAGCTTAGCGAGGACAGGGGGCGGCTACACCTTC
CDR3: CASSLARTGGGYTF

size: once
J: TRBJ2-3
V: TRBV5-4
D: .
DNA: TGTGCCAGCAGCCCCCTGGTTAGCGGACCCACAGATACGCAGTATTTT
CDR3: CASSPLVSGPTDTQYF

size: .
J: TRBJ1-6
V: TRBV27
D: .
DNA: TGTGCCAGCAGGCAAAACTGGGGCAGTAATTCACCCCTCCACTTT
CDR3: CASRQNWGSNSPLHF

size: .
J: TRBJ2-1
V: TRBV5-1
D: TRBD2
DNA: TGCGCCAGCAGCGACTCTAGCGGCCTAACCAATGAGCAGTTCTTC
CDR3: CASSDSSGLTNEQFF

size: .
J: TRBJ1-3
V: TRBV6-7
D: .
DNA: TGTGCCAGCAGTTACTCCCGCCGGGGAAACACCATATATTTT
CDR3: CASSYSRRGNTIYF

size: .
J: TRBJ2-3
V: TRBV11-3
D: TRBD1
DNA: TGTGCCAGCAGCTTTTCCAGGGGGTCAGATACGCAGTATTTT
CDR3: CASSFSRGSDTQYF

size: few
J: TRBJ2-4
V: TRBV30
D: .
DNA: TGTGCCTGGAACTTTGAGAGGTCCAAAAACATTCAGTACTTC
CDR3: CAWNFERSKNIQYF

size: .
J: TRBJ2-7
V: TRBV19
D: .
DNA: TGTGCCAGTAAACGGGGGGCGGGTACGGACGCCTACGAGCAGTACTTC
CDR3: CASKRGAGTDAYEQYF

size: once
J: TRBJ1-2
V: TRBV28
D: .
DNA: TGTGCCAGCATATTACGGGGGACGGCCTATGGCTACACCTTC
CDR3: CASILRGTAYGYTF

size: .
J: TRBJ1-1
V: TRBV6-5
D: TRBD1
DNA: TGTGCCAGCAGTTCTAACAGGGGGCTGTGGAACACTGAAGCTTTCTTT
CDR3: CASSSNRGLWNTEAFF

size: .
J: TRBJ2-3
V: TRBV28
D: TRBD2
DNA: TGTGCCACCAGACTAGCGGGAGGTAACACAGATACGCAGTATTTT
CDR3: CATRLAGGNTDTQYF

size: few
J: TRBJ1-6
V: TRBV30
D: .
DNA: TGTGCCTGGGGGTTCGCGGATAATTCACCCCTCCACTTT
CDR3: CAWGFADNSPLHF

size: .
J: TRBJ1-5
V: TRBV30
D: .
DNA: TGTGCCTGGAGTAAGGGGAAGGATCAGCCCCAGCATTTT
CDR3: CAWSKGKDQPQHF

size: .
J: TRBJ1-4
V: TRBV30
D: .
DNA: TGTGCCTGGAGTGCTGTCCGGGGTGAAAAACTGTTTTTT
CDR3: CAWSAVRGEKLFF

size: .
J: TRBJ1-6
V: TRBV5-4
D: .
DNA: TGTGCCAGCAGCACGGGATTTGCCCATTCACCCCTCCACTTT
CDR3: CASSTGFAHSPLHF

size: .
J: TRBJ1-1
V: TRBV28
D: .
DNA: TGTGCCAGCAGCCCACCGGGGGACACTGAAGCTTTCTTT
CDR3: CASSPPGDTEAFF

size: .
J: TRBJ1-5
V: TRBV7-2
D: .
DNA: TGTGCCAGCAGCTTAGGGCAGGGAACGAGTCAGCCCCAGCATTTT
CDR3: CASSLGQGTSQPQHF

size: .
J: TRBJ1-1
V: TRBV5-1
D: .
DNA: TGCGCCAGCAGCGCCGGGACTTCGTTGAACACTGAAGCTTTCTTT
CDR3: CASSAGTSLNTEAFF

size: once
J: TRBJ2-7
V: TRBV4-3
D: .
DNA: TGCGCCAGCAGCCGGAAGCCGGGGGAGTGGGAGCAGTACTTC
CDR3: CASSRKPGEWEQYF

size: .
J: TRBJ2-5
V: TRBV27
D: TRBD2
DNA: TGTGCCAGCAGTTTAGGACTAGCGGGAGTTGAGCAGTACTTC
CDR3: CASSLGLAGVEQYF

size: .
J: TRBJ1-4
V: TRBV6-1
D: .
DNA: TGTGCCAGCAGGACCCGCGGGGGAGGTGAAAAACTGTTTTTT
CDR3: CASRTRGGGEKLFF

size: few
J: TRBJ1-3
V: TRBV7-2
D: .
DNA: TGTGCCAGCAGCTTAGCGGGCCGGTCTGGAAACACCATATATTTT
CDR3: CASSLAGRSGNTIYF

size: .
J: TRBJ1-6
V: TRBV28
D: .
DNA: TGTGCCGGATTGGCAGGGGCACCTCGAAATTCACCCCTCCACTTT
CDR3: CAGLAGAPRNSPLHF

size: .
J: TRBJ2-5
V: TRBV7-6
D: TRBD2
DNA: TGTGCCAGCGGGAGACTAGCGGGGGAGGTAGGAGAGACCCAGTACTTC
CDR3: CASGRLAGEVGETQYF

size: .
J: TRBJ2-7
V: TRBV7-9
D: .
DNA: TGTGCCAGCAGCCCATTCTCCTACGAGCAGTACTTC
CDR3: CASSPFSYEQYF

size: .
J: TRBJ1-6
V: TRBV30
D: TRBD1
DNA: TGTGCCTGGAGCGGTGGGACAGGAGGATCACCCCTCCACTTT
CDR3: CAWSGGTGGSPLHF

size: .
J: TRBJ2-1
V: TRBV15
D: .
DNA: TGTGCCACCAAGAGAGGCGGCTACAATGAGCAGTTCTTC
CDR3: CATKRGGYNEQFF

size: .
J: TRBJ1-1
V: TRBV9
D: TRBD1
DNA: TGTGCCAGCGGAACCGGGACAGGGAATGAAGCTTTCTTT
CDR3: CASGTGTGNEAFF

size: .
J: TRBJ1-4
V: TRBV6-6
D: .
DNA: TGTGCCAGCAATCAGCGGGGGAAGGGTGAAAAACTGTTTTTT
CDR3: CASNQRGKGEKLFF

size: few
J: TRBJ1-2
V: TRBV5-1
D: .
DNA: TGCGCCAGCAGCTTGAGCGCAGTCAGGGATTACTATGGCTACACCTTC
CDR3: CASSLSAVRDYYGYTF

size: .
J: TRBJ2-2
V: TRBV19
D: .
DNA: TGTGCCAGTATCGCGAGGGAGACCGGGGAGCTGTTTTTT
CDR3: CASIARETGELFF

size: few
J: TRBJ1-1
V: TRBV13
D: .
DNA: TGTGCCAGCAGCTTAGGACAGGGTGAAGCTTTCTTT
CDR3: CASSLGQGEAFF

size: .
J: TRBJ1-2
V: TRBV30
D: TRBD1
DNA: TGTGCCTGGGGGGACAGGGTGTTATATGGCTACACCTTC
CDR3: CAWGDRVLYGYTF

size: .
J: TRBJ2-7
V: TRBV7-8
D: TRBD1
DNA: TGTGCCAGCAGCTCCCGGACAGGGAGCTCCTACGAGCAGTACTTC
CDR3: CASSSRTGSSYEQYF

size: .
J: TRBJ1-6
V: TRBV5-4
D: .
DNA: TGTGCCAGCAGCTTGCAAGGAAGCGCTTCACCCCTCCACTTT
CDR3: CASSLQGSASPLHF

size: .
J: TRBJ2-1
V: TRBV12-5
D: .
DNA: TGTGCTAGTGGTTTGTCTTCAATGAGCGGGCTTGGGGGGAGGATTGAGCAGTTCTTC
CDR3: CASGLSSMSGLGGRIEQFF

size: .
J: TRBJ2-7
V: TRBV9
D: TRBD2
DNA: TGTGCCAGCAGTTTAGCGGGAGTCGACGAGCAGTACTTC
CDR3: CASSLAGVDEQYF

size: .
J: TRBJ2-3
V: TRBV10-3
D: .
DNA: TGTGCCGTCGGGAACACAGATACGCAGTATTTT
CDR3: CAVGNTDTQYF

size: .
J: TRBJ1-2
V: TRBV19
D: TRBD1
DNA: TGTGCCAGTAGTACGCTACAGGGGAACTATGGCTACACCTTC
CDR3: CASSTLQGNYGYTF